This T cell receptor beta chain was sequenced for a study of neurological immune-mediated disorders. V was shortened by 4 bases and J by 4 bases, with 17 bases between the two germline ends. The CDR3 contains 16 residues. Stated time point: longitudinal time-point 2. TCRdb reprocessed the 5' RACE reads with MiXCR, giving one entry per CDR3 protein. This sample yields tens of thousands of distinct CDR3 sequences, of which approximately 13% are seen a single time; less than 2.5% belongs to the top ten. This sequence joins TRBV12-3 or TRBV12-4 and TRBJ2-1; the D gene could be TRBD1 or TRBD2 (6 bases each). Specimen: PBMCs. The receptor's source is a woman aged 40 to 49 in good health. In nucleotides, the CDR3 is TGTGCCAGCAGTTCCCTGAGGGGGGCCAATTACAATGAGCAGTTCTTC. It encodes CASSSLRGANYNEQFF.